This T cell receptor beta chain was recovered during a study of T cells in Graves' hyperthyroidism and ophthalmopathy (dated by TCRdb to the late 2010s). Some background on the complete study: Peripheral blood samples were taken at the time of initial diagnosis, prior to any treatment. To identify distinguishing TCR V-J signatures, a discovery cohort of around 100 patients was used, comprising some 43 with Graves' ophthalmopathy and under 60 with stable Graves' hyperthyroidism. An independent validation cohort of fewer than 20 hyperthyroidism patients and approximately 15 patients who later progressed to ophthalmopathy tested prospective prediction of ophthalmopathy. The approximately 100 discovery patients were divided at random into training and test sets in a 7:3 ratio. In addition, the study compared T-cell repertoires in thyroid tissue and in blood from roughly six Graves' hyperthyroidism patients. Following sampling, methimazole starting at 30 mg daily was given to hyperthyroidism patients, and high-dose intravenous methylprednisolone was given to ophthalmopathy patients. According to the paper, TCR Vbeta CDR3 sequencing was carried out on roughly 130 peripheral blood samples, which came from over 40 ophthalmopathy, around 74 hyperthyroidism and approximately 17 progressor patients.

Trimming removed 5 bases from V and 8 bases from J; the gene matches leave 11 bases unexplained. CDR1 SGHVS and CDR2 FQNEAQ are derived from the germline V gene. Its CDR3 holds 15 amino acids, cysteine through phenylalanine. The retained sequence is limited to the CDR3, 45 bases, with the frame set at the first base. Ophthalmopathy patients had moderately to severely active disease, Clinical Activity Score of at least 3, NOSPECS grade of at least 4, and duration under 3 months. Patients with uncontrolled infections, other autoimmune diseases, pregnancy or lactation were excluded. Diagnoses were established on the basis of clinical symptoms, serum thyroxine and TRAb, thyroid ultrasound, and orbital computed tomography. PBMCs were separated from 10 ml of fresh peripheral blood using Ficoll-Paque density gradient centrifugation. Trizol reagent was used to extract total RNA, and RNA quality was then checked on an Agilent 2100 Bioanalyzer.

TCR beta CDR3 regions were amplified from RNA transcripts. The TCR CDR3 was subjected to a first round of RT-PCR using the HTBI primer set and the Qiagen OneStep RT-PCR kit. Libraries were constructed in a second round of multiplex PCR, after which size selection and purification were performed. Sequencing of the libraries was done on an Illumina HiSeq2000 using paired-end 100 bp reads. The authors' analysis ran thus. SOAPnuke was used to process the raw data, removing reads that contained adapters or uncalled bases, had a mean Phred below 15, or lacked an exact match to the constant primer or identifier. COPE v1.2.5 was used to merge the high-quality paired reads, and each unique nucleotide sequence was defined as a clonotype. MiTCR v1.1 was used to align clonotypes to the IMGT TRBV, TRBD and TRBJ reference segments. Analysis was restricted to V-J combinations with a frequency above 0.0001, which covered 99.2% of repertoires. A TCS score was defined as the ratio of F50 (clonal expansion) to E x V (chaos), with BLOSUM62-based TCRdist applied between CDR3 peptides within each V-J. Welch's t-statistics and random forest reduced 500 to 650 V-J features to about 12, which were used in a naive Bayes classifier (R e1071). TCRdb trimmed the raw reads at Q25, called clones with MiXCR and kept productive beta chains. All rows with the same CDR3 protein become a single entry with the most common DNA and genes. These V and J calls rely on TCRdb rather than the paper's analysis. For this sample there are hundreds of thousands of distinct CDR3 sequences; less than 25% appear just once. Approximately 30% of the sample belongs to the ten largest clones.

Overall results and qualifications from the work: In cross-validation, a model built on a 13 V-J signature told ophthalmopathy apart from stable hyperthyroidism with 85% to 90% sensitivity and around 84% specificity, and in testing the same model reached 80%/75%. No statistical method was used to fix the sample size in advance, and group allocation was not hidden from the investigators. Blood samples also contained most of the expanded thyroid clonotypes (frequency above 0.001), which suggests that blood repertoires may reflect thyroid immune responses. In validation, progression to ophthalmopathy was predicted by the model with 65% to 71% sensitivity and 72.22% specificity, a median of around 5.9 months before onset.

As concerns this clonotype: Which antigen it targets is not known. The sample holds no much larger clone one base away, and base qualities are not on file.

The rearrangement joined TRBV7-8 to TRBJ1-4, with 7 central nucleotides matching TRBD1. Input material: blood. The sequence derives from a man aged 25 to 45 with Graves' ophthalmopathy. This receptor carries the CDR3 CASSRYRGSVEKLFF. The nucleotides read TGTGCCAGCAGCAGGTACAGGGGTAGTGTCGAAAAACTGTTTTTT.